This T cell receptor beta chain was recovered during a study of OX40 agonist ivuxolimab in advanced cancers. Study at large: Under the entry rules, prior anti-PD-1, anti-PD-L1 or anti-CTLA-4 therapy was allowed, and more than 35% had some.

Note on this clone: Its antigen is still unknown.

The data were produced by immunoSEQ multiplex PCR, yet TCRdb's version contains in-frame clones alone and is incomplete. The repertoire holds about 94,000 clones, with roughly 84% as singletons. Points from the study as a whole: Expanded clones tended on average to be more numerous among CD8+ T cells than CD4+.

Sequenced material: CD4+ or CD8+ T cells sorted from blood, taken in a trial of the OX40 agonist ivuxolimab. The clonotype comes from an adult with an advanced solid tumor such as melanoma, head and neck, liver or kidney cancer.

CDR3 DNA: TGCAGTGCTTTTCGGGGAAACACCATATATTTT. Amino acid sequence: CSAFRGNTIYF. This chain links TRBV20-1 with TRBJ1-3; D is uncertain. The CDR3 spans 11 residues. CDR1 DFQATT and CDR2 SNEGSKA come from the germline V gene (reference sequence). Trimming removed 5 bases at V and 4 bases at J, with 6 bases between.